This entry lists 30 T cell receptor beta chains sequenced from one sample in a study of CD4 and CD8 cells across lung adenocarcinoma regions. MiXCR, run by TCRdb on the PCR reads, gives a single entry per CDR3 protein. The sample holds about 10,000 distinct CDR3 sequences, roughly 49% seen once. Sequenced: CD8+ T cells from the margin of a lung tumor. These receptors originate from a male donor with lung adenocarcinoma. The CD4 and CD8 labels of this study may be unreliable.

This chain links TRBV11-3 with TRBJ2-1; D is unclear. This CDR3 region has 14 residues. V was clipped by 5 bases and J by 2 bases, with 10 bases between them. The germline gives CDR1 SGHNT, CDR2 YENEEA. CDR3 loop: CASSPRAAYNEQFF. CDR3 DNA sequence: TGTGCCAGCAGCCCAAGGGCTGCCTACAATGAGCAGTTCTTC.

This clonotype has a handful of counts. The chain couples TRBV5-1 to TRBJ1-6; maybe TRBD1 (6 bases). Germline CDR1 reads SGHRS; CDR2 reads YFSETQ. V lost 7 bases to trimming and J lost 7 bases, with 15 bases between them. The CDR3 extends over 14 amino acids. The CDR3 protein is CASSDRPGNSPLHF. The CDR3 DNA follows: TGCGCCAGCTCCGACAGGCCTGGGAATTCACCCCTCCACTTT.

This clonotype was picked up many times. The CDR3 sequence is CATSDSVLNTGELFF. CDR3 DNA sequence: TGTGCCACCAGTGATTCGGTCCTAAACACCGGGGAGCTGTTTTTT. The rearrangement joins TRBV24-1 to TRBJ2-2; unclear D gene. This CDR3 has 15 amino acids. Trimming stripped 2 bases from V and 2 bases from J, with 8 bases between. Looked up from germline, CDR1 is KGHDR and CDR2 is SFDVKD.

In its sample, this clonotype ranks as medium-sized. V and J are TRBV11-3 and TRBJ2-1, with TRBD2 matching 7 bases. Germline values: CDR1 SGHNT, CDR2 YENEEA. V shed 6 bases and J 10 bases; nucleotides not matched to a gene: 12. CDR3 length: 14 residues. The CDR3 protein is CASRIGAGAGEQFF. As DNA, the CDR3 is TGTGCCAGCAGGATTGGGGCGGGAGCTGGGGAGCAGTTCTTC.

J is TRBJ1-2 and V is TRBV12-3 or TRBV12-4; 8 bases fit TRBD1. The CDR3 covers 13 residues. Losses at the gene ends were 5 bases for V and 7 bases for J; bases not matched to a gene: 6. The DNA of the CDR3 is TGTGCCAGCAGTCCGACAGGGGAGCGTGGCTACACCTTC. Translation: CASSPTGERGYTF.

This clonotype has a single count. The chain couples TRBV14 to TRBJ2-4, with 7 bases matching TRBD1. CDR1 SGHDN and CDR2 FVKESK come from the germline V gene. The CDR3 runs to 16 residues. J lost 13 bases, V lost 8 bases, and 23 bases had no gene match. CDR3 amino acids: CASGGRGGRDQDTQYF. CDR3 nucleotides: TGTGCCAGCGGCGGGCGAGGGGGCCGTGACCAAGATACCCAGTACTTC.

There are many counts of this clonotype. The rearrangement uses TRBV10-1 and TRBJ2-1; 7 positions match TRBD1. Germline values: CDR1 WNHNN, CDR2 SYGVQD (reference sequence). V lost 3 bases to trimming and J lost 6 bases; unmatched junction nucleotides: 2. The CDR3 has 13 amino acids. CDR3 residues: CASSDAGGNEQFF. CDR3 bases: TGCGCCAGCAGTGACGCAGGGGGCAATGAGCAGTTCTTC.

This clonotype was counted once. A read error may be the cause here, since a much bigger clone is one base away. This rearrangement joins TRBV7-9 to TRBJ2-1; 11 positions agree with TRBD1. The CDR3 is made up of 16 amino acids. The V and J ends lost 5 bases and 13 bases, in that order; junction bases with no gene match: 16. Germline V gene data show CDR1 as SEHNR and CDR2 as FQNEAQ (reference sequence). CDR3 amino acids: CASSMSGTGGQETQFF. The CDR3 nucleotides read TGTGCCAGCAGCATGTCCGGGACAGGGGGTCAAGAGACCCAGTTCTTC.

This clonotype was seen at least ten times. Mismatch with germline at one junction end may stem from a read error. V and J are TRBV7-7 and TRBJ2-5; D might be TRBD2 (5 bases). The CDR3 covers 13 residues. The V gene's germline CDR1 is SSHAT and CDR2 FNYEAQ (reference sequence). As DNA, the CDR3 is TGTGCTAGCAGTAGGACGGGGCAAGAGACCCAGTACTTC. Its translation is CASSRTGQETQYF. Full variable domain (missing parts from reference TRBV7-7 and TRBJ2-5): GAGVSQSPRYKVTKRGQDVTLRCDPISSHATLYWYQQALGQGPEFLTYFNYEAQPDKSGLPSDRFSAERPEGSISTLTIQRTEQRDSAMYRCASSRTGQETQYFGPGTRLLVL.

There are many counts of this clonotype. V gene TRBV27 combines with J gene TRBJ2-2, with 15 nucleotides matching TRBD2. The germline CDR1 and CDR2 sequences are MNHEY and SMNVEV (reference sequence). This CDR3 spans 18 amino acids. With 3 bases clipped from V and 5 bases from J, the junction kept 7 bases outside the gene matches. CDR3 residues: CASSFHGLAGGRTGELFF. The DNA for the CDR3 is TGTGCCAGCAGTTTCCATGGACTAGCGGGGGGGAGGACCGGGGAGCTGTTTTTT.

J is TRBJ2-1 and V is TRBV27; a weak D match, TRBD2 (7 bases). The J call could be wrong; TRBJ2-5 is a better fit for the DNA end. The CDR3 totals 15 residues. Germline CDR1 is MNHEY and CDR2 is SMNVEV (reference sequence). CDR3 sequence reads: CASSLFRGATQTQYF. CDR3 coding DNA: TGTGCCAGCAGTTTATTTCGGGGGGCCACCCAGACCCAGTACTTC.

Within the sample, this clonotype is medium-sized. This rearrangement joins TRBV24-1 to TRBJ2-7; D remains ambiguous. V was cut by 9 bases and J by 0 bases, with 17 bases left in between. The CDR3 runs 15 residues. Looked up from germline, CDR1 is KGHDR and CDR2 is SFDVKD. CDR3 in amino acids: CATHPPNRLSYEQYF. The CDR3 DNA sequence: TGTGCCACCCACCCCCCCAACCGGCTCTCCTACGAGCAGTACTTC.

To note about this clonotype: The junction departs from germline at one end; a sequencing error may be responsible. The chain employs TRBV6-1 and TRBJ2-1; possibly TRBD1 for D (6 bases). Germline CDR1 reads MNHNS; CDR2 reads SASEGT. This CDR3 region has 13 residues. The CDR3 spells CASTQSGAREQFF. DNA of the CDR3: TGTGCCAGCACACAATCAGGGGCGAGGGAGCAGTTTTTC.

This chain links TRBV27 with TRBJ2-4; 7 bases line up with TRBD2. The end of the DNA is better explained by TRBJ2-3, so the J call may be wrong. The CDR3 is made up of 12 amino acids. Germline lookup yields CDR1 MNHEY and CDR2 SMNVEV (reference sequence). The chain's CDR3 is CASLSGKDIQYF. The CDR3 DNA is TGTGCCAGTCTGAGCGGGAAAGATATTCAGTATTTT.

The rearrangement links TRBV3-1 to TRBJ2-7; D unclear. The CDR3 totals 13 residues. Germline-derived CDR1 and CDR2 are LGHDT and YNNKEL (reference sequence). The ends were cut back, 3 bases at V and 1 base at J, with 7 bases in the middle. CDR3 sequence: CASSHTDSYEQYF. The CDR3 region has the DNA TGTGCCAGCAGCCATACGGATTCCTACGAGCAGTACTTC.

The rearrangement links TRBV23-1 to TRBJ2-5; 8 positions agree with TRBD1. TRBV23-1 is assigned to the ORF class and has an uncertain function. The V segment lost 8 bases and the J segment 5 bases; nucleotides outside the gene matches: 16. The CDR3 is 16 residues long. The CDR3 nucleotides are TGCGCCAGCCCTCGAAGCTGTCAGGGGGCTTTGGAGACCCAGTACTTC. Its translation is CASPRSCQGALETQYF.

The chain links TRBV6-2 or TRBV6-3 to TRBJ2-4, with 9 nucleotides matching TRBD2. The end of the DNA is better explained by TRBJ2-5, so the J call may be wrong. The CDR3 is 16 residues long. Germline values: CDR1 MNHEY, CDR2 SVGEGT. CDR3 in amino acids: CASSPRGGGVGETQYF. The CDR3 bases are TGTGCCAGCAGCCCCAGGGGCGGGGGGGTAGGAGAGACCCAGTACTTC.

This clonotype was recorded many times. CDR3 nucleotides: TGTGCCAGCAGTTACATGGGGGACGGGGAGCTGTTTTTT. Protein: CASSYMGDGELFF. This chain links TRBV6-5 with TRBJ2-2; possibly TRBD1 or TRBD2 for D (5 bases each). Looked up from germline, CDR1 is MNHEY and CDR2 is SVGAGI. Trimming removed 2 bases at V and 7 bases at J, with 8 bases between. The CDR3 consists of 13 residues.

This sequence joins TRBV7-3 and TRBJ2-5, with D possibly TRBD2 on 5 matching bases. Trimming pared 5 bases from V and 4 bases from J, leaving 17 bases between. This CDR3 contains 15 residues. Germline V gene sequence: CDR1 SGHTA, CDR2 FQGTGA. Here the CDR3 DNA reads TGTGCCAGCAGCCTTATGGGAGCCTCGGGAGAGACCCAGTACTTC. Its translation: CASSLMGASGETQYF.

This clonotype qualifies as medium-sized. V gene TRBV6-1 combines with J gene TRBJ2-1, with 8 bases that match TRBD2. The J call is uncertain, as TRBJ2-7 better fits the DNA end. There are 15 residues in the CDR3. Germline V lookup: CDR1 MNHNS, CDR2 SASEGT. The CDR3 nucleotides read TGTGCCAGCAGTCCCCATGTAGCGGGACGATACGAGCAGTACTTC. Amino acid sequence: CASSPHVAGRYEQYF.

The chain uses TRBV6-4 and TRBJ2-3, with unresolved D. Trimming pared 3 bases from V and 0 bases from J, leaving 10 bases between. There are 15 residues in the CDR3. Germline V lookup: CDR1 MRHNA, CDR2 SNTAGT. The CDR3 sequence is CASSDDPASTDTQYF. CDR3 DNA: TGTGCCAGCAGTGATGATCCCGCTAGCACAGATACGCAGTATTTT.

This rearrangement joins TRBV6-1 to TRBJ1-5, with D uncertain. The germline V and J ends were trimmed by 8 bases and 3 bases, with 8 bases remaining between them. CDR1 is MNHNS, CDR2 SASEGT, per germline. The CDR3 is 12 residues long. The CDR3 bases are TGTGCCAGCCAGGAGCTCAATCAGCCCCAGCATTTT. Encoded protein: CASQELNQPQHF.

The chain recombines TRBV5-1 with TRBJ1-1; 12 bases agree with TRBD1. The CDR3 has 17 residues. The V gene's germline CDR1 is SGHRS and CDR2 YFSETQ. Losses at the gene ends were 5 bases for V and 6 bases for J; bases not matched to a gene: 14. CDR3 sequence reads: CASSISGTGGRGAEAFF. DNA of the CDR3: TGCGCCAGCAGTATATCCGGGACAGGGGGCAGAGGCGCTGAAGCTTTCTTT.

Sample share makes this clonotype medium-sized. The chain employs TRBV7-8 and TRBJ2-1; TRBD2 aligns across 7 bases. The CDR3 extends over 13 amino acids. The germline CDR1 and CDR2 sequences are SGHVS and FQNEAQ. The V and J ends lost 2 bases and 7 bases, in that order; junction bases with no gene match: 2. The CDR3 region is CASSLLAANEQFF. CDR3 bases: TGTGCCAGCAGCTTACTAGCGGCGAATGAGCAGTTCTTC.

The rearrangement uses TRBV27 and TRBJ2-1; unclear D gene. Gene TRBJ2-7 matches the end of the DNA better, so the J call may be wrong. The CDR3 is 13 amino acids. Germline V gene data show CDR1 as MNHEY and CDR2 as SMNVEV (reference sequence). CDR3 nucleotides: TGTGCCAGCAGTTTAGGATTATACGGTGAGCAGTACGTC. Translating gives CASSLGLYGEQYV.

As for this clonotype: This may be a read error: a much more frequent sequence differs by one nucleotide. The V gene is TRBV11-2, the J gene TRBJ2-1, with D perhaps TRBD1 (6 bases). Germline-derived CDR1 and CDR2 are SGHAT and FQNNGV. The CDR3 has 12 amino acids. The V gene lost 4 bases and the J gene lost 13 bases, with 14 bases spanning the gap. In DNA, the CDR3 is TGTGCCAGCAGCTCCCGCGGACAGACCCAGTTCTTC. Amino acids: CASSSRGQTQFF.

This clonotype was detected only a few times. The chain recombines TRBV6-1 with TRBJ2-1, with 11 bases lining up with TRBD2. The J call may be in error: the DNA end matches TRBJ2-3 better. CDR3 length: 15 amino acids. The germline V gene encodes CDR1 MNHNS and CDR2 SASEGT. CDR3 in DNA: TGTGCCAGCAACATAGAGACTAGCGGGAACGATGAGCAGTATTTT. As protein: CASNIETSGNDEQYF.

The V and J genes are TRBV12-3 or TRBV12-4 and TRBJ2-7; unclear D gene. This CDR3 comprises 12 residues. Deletions cut 4 bases from V and 3 bases from J, with 7 bases between. The CDR3 spells CASSYIVYEQYF. CDR3 DNA: TGTGCCAGCAGTTATATCGTCTACGAGCAGTACTTC.

This clonotype has a handful of counts. The V gene is TRBV6-5, the J gene TRBJ2-1; TRBD1 agrees at 8 bases. CDR1 MNHEY and CDR2 SVGAGI come from the germline V gene. The CDR3 runs 13 residues. J was trimmed by 8 bases and V by 4 bases; bases with no gene match: 4. The chain's CDR3 is CASSWTGNDEQFF. CDR3 sequence (DNA): TGTGCCAGCAGTTGGACAGGGAACGATGAGCAGTTCTTC.

V and J are TRBV30 and TRBJ2-1; TRBD1 aligns across 8 bases. This CDR3 spans 14 amino acids. Germline-derived CDR1 and CDR2 are GTSNPN and SVGIG (reference sequence). With 5 bases clipped from V and 1 base from J, the junction kept 4 bases outside the gene matches. DNA of the CDR3: TGTGCCTGGCAGACAGGGGATTCCTACAATGAGCAGTTCTTC. This codes for CAWQTGDSYNEQFF.